This T cell receptor beta chain was documented in a study of blood T cells in healthy people across ages. On this clonotype: The antigen is undetermined.

Findings and caveats of the study: Whereas aged donors had fewer naive CD4+ cells, long-lived donors had more of them and higher diversity. Donor CMV status was unknown, possibly confounding expanded clonotype changes. TCR beta diversity tracked closely with naive T cell percentage. While age rose, TCR beta diversity per million T cells dropped in a roughly linear way.

V shed 4 bases, J shed 11 bases, and the junction held 12 bases outside the gene matches. The germline gives CDR1 SGHRS, CDR2 YFSETQ. This CDR3 contains 15 residues. Sample-barcoded 5' priming and a J-beta primer mix drove a second PCR of roughly 6 to 12 cycles. TCRdb ran MiXCR on the 5' RACE reads and lists one entry per CDR3 protein. The sample lists about 640,000 distinct CDR3 sequences, under 70% occurring once. The V gene is TRBV5-1, the J gene TRBJ2-5; TRBD2 aligns across 12 bases. What was sequenced was blood. This TCR derives from a man between 60 and 75 years old in good health. The chain's CDR3 is CASSPWTSGANEQYF. CDR3 DNA sequence: TGCGCCAGCAGCCCCTGGACTAGCGGGGCCAATGAGCAGTACTTC.